This T cell receptor (beta chain) was profiled in a study of post-analysis software for immune sequencing data. Study overall: The disease courses covered relapsing-remitting, secondary progressive and progressive-relapsing multiple sclerosis.

This clonotype came up many times. Its antigen is unidentified. The CDR3 sequence is 13 residues long. Trimming took 5 bases from V and 4 from J; bases not matched to a gene: 3. Overall study results and limits: Among roughly 5 TRBV segments more frequent in patients than controls were TRBV5-6, TRBV5-1 and TRBV20-1. Significantly lower normalized Chao1 diversity was found in patients with multiple sclerosis relative to controls.

Unique molecular identifiers tagged the TCR beta cDNA libraries. Once about 0.95 to 10 million T cells were used, hundreds of thousands of cDNA molecules resulted. TCRdb independently ran MiXCR on the PCR reads; one entry per CDR3 protein. The repertoire consists of 250,000 to 300,000 distinct CDR3 sequences, with 35% to 45% occurring once and the leading ten covering 4.5% to 5.5%. The sequenced sample was blood. This TCR was recovered from a girl between 10 and 17 years old with multiple sclerosis. This rearrangement joins TRBV12-3 or TRBV12-4 to TRBJ2-3; TRBD2 agrees at 7 bases. The CDR3: CASSPRGADTQYF. CDR3 in DNA: TGTGCCAGCAGTCCCCGGGGGGCAGATACGCAGTATTTT.